The TCR beta chain under discussion was sequenced for a study of Graves' ophthalmopathy and Graves' hyperthyroidism. Study observations and caveats: In separating ophthalmopathy from stable hyperthyroidism, a 13-signature model achieved about 90% sensitivity and 70% to 83% specificity.

V was trimmed by 3 bases and J by 4 bases, leaving 9 bases between them. This CDR3 is 12 amino acids long. Germline V gene sequence: CDR1 DFQATT, CDR2 SNEGSKA (reference sequence). PBMCs stemmed from approximately 10 ml of fresh peripheral blood. Worth noting for this clonotype: Its antigen is not identified.

Amplified material comprised TCR beta CDR3 regions derived from RNA transcripts. Second-round multiplex PCR followed a first-round RT-PCR using HTBI primers. TCRdb re-called the multiplex PCR reads through MiXCR, storing one row per CDR3 protein. The sample contains about 160,000 distinct CDR3 sequences, approximately 40% of which appear only once. This rearrangement joins TRBV20-1 to TRBJ1-2; perhaps TRBD1 as D (6 bases). This TCR came from a man aged 25 to 40 with Graves' ophthalmopathy. The sequenced material came from peripheral blood. CDR3 loop: CSASPRGYGYTF. The CDR3 DNA is TGCAGTGCTAGCCCCAGGGGCTATGGCTACACCTTC.